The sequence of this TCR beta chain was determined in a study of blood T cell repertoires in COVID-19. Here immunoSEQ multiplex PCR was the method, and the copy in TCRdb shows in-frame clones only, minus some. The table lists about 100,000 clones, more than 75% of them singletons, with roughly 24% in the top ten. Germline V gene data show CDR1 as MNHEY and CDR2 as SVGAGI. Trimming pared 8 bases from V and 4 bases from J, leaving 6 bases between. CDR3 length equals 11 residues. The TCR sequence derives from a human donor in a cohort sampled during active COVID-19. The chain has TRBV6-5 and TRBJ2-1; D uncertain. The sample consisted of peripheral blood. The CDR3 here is CASQMYNEQFF. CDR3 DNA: TGTGCCAGCCAGATGTACAATGAGCAGTTCTTC.